This record covers a single TCR beta chain. This clonotype was counted ten times or more. The clone's antigen remains unknown. No much larger clonotype is one base removed from it; base qualities were not supplied. The library was produced with multiplex PCR. TCRdb names Illumina HiSeq 4000 as the instrument used. CDR3 regions were amplified by Arm-PCR with iRepertoire HTBI primers to construct TCR beta libraries. PCR products were gel purified before sequencing. On the authors' methods: Gene usage analysis of CDR3 amino acid clonotypes used the 55 to 65 TRBV and around 13 TRBJ segments found across samples. COPE and FqMerger were used to merge the filtered high-quality paired reads into contigs. Contigs were aligned with BLAST to IMGT TRBV, TRBD and TRBJ reference genes, and CDR3 was defined per IMGT. Any clonotype with a frequency above 0.1% was classified as a highly expanded clone. Shannon entropy was used to measure repertoire diversity, and the Gini coefficient was used to measure V-J evenness. Public clonotypes were defined as clonotypes shared by more than one individual. The raw public reads went through TCRdb reprocessing: fastp at Q25, MiXCR clone calling, in-frame beta chains kept. Rows merge per CDR3 protein into single entries with the most common DNA and genes. The V and J calls come from TCRdb's annotation, not from the publication. The sample table shows fewer than 500,000 distinct CDR3 sequences, and 15% to 20% are seen once. 9% to 15% of the sample belongs to the ten largest clones.

The data were obtained in a study of regulatory T cells in long-lasting Graves disease (dated by TCRdb to about 2021). With regard to the full study: Patients with newly diagnosed Graves' disease had been on antithyroid drugs for under 3 months. Patients with persistent Graves' disease were compared with patients with newly diagnosed Graves' disease using TCR sequencing and RNA sequencing of peripheral blood. The study was registered as a clinical trial and conducted in China. A total of some 35 samples underwent TCR sequencing, from 13 patients with persistent Graves' disease and 20 patients with newly diagnosed Graves' disease. The research as a whole found: Persistent Graves' disease patients showed lower TCR Shannon entropy and fewer highly expanded clones than newly diagnosed patients, suggesting clonal expansion. Only peripheral blood was studied, because thyroid tissue, the primary lesion, was inaccessible. A larger number of public clonotypes was shared among persistent patients (2,741) than among newly diagnosed patients (around 970). The small sample size was acknowledged by the authors as a limitation that may reduce accuracy. Preferential use of TRBV28, TRBJ1-2 and TRBJ2-5 was observed in persistent disease, whereas TRBV20-1 and TRBJ2-1 were favored in newly diagnosed disease. Sequencing and analysis were restricted to the TCR beta chain.

Taken from the germline V gene, the CDR1 and CDR2 loops are SNHLY and FYNNEI. The CDR3 numbers 14 residues from cysteine through phenylalanine. The only DNA kept is the CDR3, 42 bases in frame from the first base. V and J are truncated by 6 bases and 1 base respectively, leaving an intervening sequence of 13 bases. What this sample's time point label stands for: newly diagnosed GD, antithyroid drugs for less than 3 months. For both TCR sequencing and RNA sequencing, RNA was extracted from PBMCs using TRIzol. The diagnosis of Graves' disease was made according to American Thyroid Association guidelines. Patients for the study were recruited at an endocrinology department in Xi'an, China. Each patient gave about 8.1 milliliters of peripheral blood, collected in an EDTA anticoagulant tube. Ficoll Paque Plus density gradient separation was used to isolate PBMCs, and no additional T cell sorting was done. RNA quality was checked with an Agilent 2100 Bioanalyzer and agarose gel, and concentration with a NanoDrop 2000.

These records were also assigned to another study, of T cells in Graves' hyperthyroidism and ophthalmopathy. The second publication reports: A patient counted as having stable Graves' hyperthyroidism if no progression to ophthalmopathy occurred over 18 months of follow-up. Hyperthyroidism patients were newly diagnosed, with disease duration under 2 months, and aged 18 to 65 years. Patients with uncontrolled infections, other autoimmune diseases, pregnancy or lactation were excluded. Diagnoses were established on the basis of clinical symptoms, serum thyroxine and TRAb, thyroid ultrasound, and orbital computed tomography. The TCR CDR3 was subjected to a first round of RT-PCR using the HTBI primer set and the Qiagen OneStep RT-PCR kit. Most expanded thyroid clonotypes (frequency above 0.001) were also detected in blood, suggesting blood repertoires may reflect thyroid immune responses. A 13 V-J signature model separated ophthalmopathy from stable hyperthyroidism, with roughly 88% sensitivity and roughly 82% specificity in cross-validation and 80%/75% in testing. In validation, progression to ophthalmopathy was predicted by the model with 70.59% sensitivity and roughly 76% specificity, a median of 6.5 months before onset. To identify TCR V-J signatures that set the groups apart, the researchers used a discovery cohort of about a hundred patients, made up of 43 with Graves' ophthalmopathy and about 59 with stable Graves' hyperthyroidism. Whether ophthalmopathy could be predicted prospectively was tested in an independent validation cohort made up of some 20 hyperthyroidism patients plus 17 patients who later progressed to ophthalmopathy. The roughly 91 discovery patients were randomly divided into training and test sets at a 7:3 ratio. In about six Graves' hyperthyroidism patients, the study also compared T-cell repertoires from thyroid tissue with T-cell repertoires from blood. After sampling, hyperthyroidism patients received methimazole starting at 30 mg daily, and ophthalmopathy patients received high-dose intravenous methylprednisolone. Libraries were constructed in a second round of multiplex PCR, after which size selection and purification were performed. Paired-end sequencing of the libraries was performed with 100 bp reads on an Illumina HiSeq2000. Raw data were processed with SOAPnuke, discarding reads with adapters, uncalled bases, mean Phred below 15, or no exact constant-primer or identifier match. COPE v1.2.5 was used to merge high-quality paired reads, and clonotypes were defined as unique nucleotide sequences. MiTCR v1.1 was used to align clonotypes to the IMGT TRBV, TRBD and TRBJ reference segments. Only V-J combinations with frequency above 0.0001, covering roughly 99% of repertoires, were analysed. The TCS score was defined as the ratio of F50 (clonal expansion) to E x V (chaos), calculated using BLOSUM62-based TCRdist between CDR3 peptides within each V-J. Welch's t-statistics and random forest reduced several hundred V-J features to some 14, which were used in a naive Bayes classifier (R e1071). No statistical method was used to fix the sample size in advance, and group allocation was not hidden from the investigators. The paper describes TCR Vbeta CDR3 sequencing of 140 or so peripheral blood samples, made up of under 50 ophthalmopathy patients, 70 to 75 hyperthyroidism patients and some 17 progressor patients.

The V gene is TRBV2 and the J gene is TRBJ2-7, and the D gene may be TRBD1, 5 bases matching. This receptor was obtained from a man between 40 and 49 years old with Graves disease. Donor details come from another sample of the same person, matched by shared clones. The source material was peripheral blood mononuclear cells (PBMCs), sampled at new diagnosis, from a patient treated with antithyroid drugs. The CDR3 reads CASRGADGSYEQYF. At the DNA level, the sequence is TGTGCCAGCAGAGGGGCTGACGGTTCCTACGAGCAGTACTTC.